One and the same sample provided the 15 T cell receptor beta chains below, sequenced in a study of control samples from healthy donors and cancer patients (dated by TCRdb to the early 2020s). The method behind the library was the immunoSEQ multiplex PCR assay. The immuneACCESS repertoire file appears here via TCRdb, limited to in-frame rearrangements. These files lack a portion of the clones; in checked studies, under half of the deficit traces to unresolved V genes, and the cause of the others is not known. In this sample the table shows 150,000 or so clones, over 85% of which occur a single time. The top ten hold around 2.5% of the sample. Input material: blood. Receptors were obtained from a man over 45 in good health.

V gene TRBV14 combines with J gene TRBJ2-2, with 7 bases matching TRBD2. The germline V gene has CDR1 SGHDN and CDR2 FVKESK. The CDR3 is 15 amino acids. The ends lost 4 bases at V and 4 bases at J; junction bases unmatched: 6. The CDR3 DNA follows: TGTGCCAGCAGCCCTGTGGGAGGGGCCACCGGGGAGCTGTTTTTT. Encoded protein: CASSPVGGATGELFF.

Only one count was recorded for this clone. The chain employs TRBV19 and TRBJ1-4; D gene uncertain. Germline V gene data show CDR1 as LNHDA and CDR2 as SQIVND (reference sequence). V lost 0 bases and J 10 bases, leaving 3 bases between the germline ends. The CDR3 covers 11 residues. Written as DNA, the CDR3 is TGTGCCAGTAGTATAGAAGCAAAACTGTTTTTT. Its translation is CASSIEAKLFF.

The genes are TRBV5-1 and TRBJ2-1; 13 nucleotides match TRBD2. The junction had 7 bases not matched to a gene; V was cut back by 4 bases and J by 0 bases. Germline V gene sequence: CDR1 SGHRS, CDR2 YFSETQ. This CDR3 region has 18 residues. The CDR3 here is CASSPRTSGRSSYNEQFF. Here the CDR3 DNA reads TGCGCCAGCAGCCCACGGACTAGCGGGAGAAGCTCCTACAATGAGCAGTTCTTC.

The chain combines TRBV7-9 with TRBJ2-7; 10 bases align to TRBD2. Germline V lookup: CDR1 SEHNR, CDR2 FQNEAQ (reference sequence). CDR3 length: 15 residues. The ends lost 4 bases at V and 3 bases at J; junction bases unmatched: 6. The CDR3, as DNA: TGTGCCAGCAGCTCCTCTAGCGGGAGTATCTACGAGCAGTACTTC. It yields the protein CASSSSSGSIYEQYF.

CDR3 region: CASSIGGRRWGNTEAFF. Written as DNA, the CDR3 is TGTGCCAGTAGTATAGGGGGCCGTCGGTGGGGGAACACTGAAGCTTTCTTT. V and J are TRBV19 and TRBJ1-1; a possible D gene is TRBD1 (5 bases). CDR1 LNHDA and CDR2 SQIVND come from the germline V gene (reference sequence). The V end lost 1 base, the J end lost 1 base, and 16 bases lay between the germline ends. The CDR3 spans 17 residues.

CDR3 in amino acids: CASSGAGTGSPEAFF. CDR3 DNA: TGCGCCAGCAGCGGCGCCGGGACAGGGTCCCCTGAAGCTTTCTTT. The chain employs TRBV5-1 and TRBJ1-1, with 9 bases fitting TRBD1. V dropped 4 bases and J dropped 6; count of bases not matched to a gene: 10. The CDR3 contains 15 residues. The germline CDR1 and CDR2 sequences are SGHRS and YFSETQ.

The chain is built from TRBV3-1 (or the pseudogene TRBV3-2) and TRBJ1-2, with 7 nucleotides matching TRBD1. V trimming: 3 bases; J trimming: 4 bases; junction bases outside the gene matches: 5. CDR1 is LGHDT and CDR2 is YNNKEL in the germline V gene (reference sequence). The CDR3 is 14 residues long. CDR3 DNA: TGTGCCAGCAGCCAGGCGGGACAGATCTATGGCTACACCTTC. As protein: CASSQAGQIYGYTF.

The chain is built from TRBV30 and TRBJ2-5; D ambiguous. This CDR3 spans 12 amino acids. V lost 1 base, J lost 2 bases, and 5 bases lay in between. Germline CDR1 is GTSNPN and CDR2 is SVGIG (reference sequence). For the CDR3, the DNA is TGTGCCTGGAGTGAAGGGCAAGAGACCCAGTACTTC. It encodes CAWSEGQETQYF. The entire variable domain, with the rest obtained from reference TRBV30 and TRBJ2-5, is as follows: SQTIHQWPATLVQPVGSPLSLECTVEGTSNPNLYWYRQAAGRGLQLLFYSVGIGQISSEVPQNLSASRPQDRQFILSSKKLLLSDSGFYLCAWSEGQETQYFGPGTRLLVL.

The chain combines TRBV21-1 with TRBJ1-4; TRBD1, as called in the table, went unchecked against the DNA. TRBV21-1 is termed a pseudogene. This CDR3 has 18 residues. The CDR3 nucleotides are TGTGCCAGCAGCAAAACACCGGACAGGGGGGAGGGTGATGAAAAACTGTTTTTT. Its protein is CASSKTPDRGEGDEKLFF.

This chain joins TRBV7-2 and TRBJ1-5; D remains ambiguous. CDR3 length: 13 residues. Germline V lookup: CDR1 SGHTA, CDR2 FQGNSA. The ends were cut back, 2 bases at V and 0 bases at J, with 2 bases in the middle. CDR3 loop: CASSLFSNQPQHF. CDR3 DNA: TGTGCCAGCAGCTTATTTAGCAATCAGCCCCAGCATTTT.

The V and J genes are TRBV11-2 and TRBJ2-1; D possibly matches TRBD1 or TRBD2 (5 bases each). Germline loops: CDR1 SGHAT, CDR2 FQNNGV. CDR3 size: 13 residues. V was cut by 5 bases and J by 12 bases, with 17 bases left in between. The CDR3 reads CASSDSRGVGQFF. CDR3 nucleotides: TGTGCCAGCAGCGACTCAAGGGGAGTTGGGCAGTTCTTC.

The chain recombines TRBV12-3 or TRBV12-4 with TRBJ1-2; TRBD1 matches 8 bases. CDR3 length: 12 amino acids. V was clipped by 6 bases and J by 9 bases; unmatched bases: 6. The CDR3 sequence: CASSATGDSYTF. The CDR3 nucleotides are TGTGCCAGCAGCGCGACAGGGGACAGCTACACCTTC.

This chain's CDR3 is CASSISASGANVLTF. The CDR3 DNA reads TGTGCCAGTAGTATTTCAGCCTCTGGGGCCAACGTCCTGACTTTC. The genes are TRBV19 and TRBJ2-6; D not certain. V was clipped by 3 bases and J by 0 bases, with 6 bases between them. CDR1 LNHDA and CDR2 SQIVND come from the germline V gene (reference sequence). This CDR3 has 15 amino acids.

This clone was recorded once. The chain carries TRBV2 and TRBJ2-7; a possible D gene is TRBD2 (6 bases). The CDR3 spans 14 residues. CDR1 SNHLY and CDR2 FYNNEI come from the germline V gene. Trimming took 10 bases from V and 0 from J, leaving 16 bases between them. The CDR3 region has the DNA TGTGCCACCCACCGGGAGCGGAGCTCCTACGAGCAGTACTTC. Protein product: CATHRERSSYEQYF. Looking up the rest from reference TRBV2 and TRBJ2-7 gives the full variable domain: EPEVTQTPSHQVTQMGQEVILRCVPISNHLYFYWYRQILGQKVEFLVSFYNNEISEKSEIFDDQFSVERPDGSNFTLKIRSTKLEDSAMYFCATHRERSSYEQYFGPGTRLTVT.

The rearrangement joins TRBV11-3 to TRBJ2-3; 8 nucleotides agree with TRBD1. The V gene's germline CDR1 is SGHNT and CDR2 YENEEA. The CDR3 totals 17 residues. Unmatched junction bases numbered 13, after V lost 7 bases and J lost 1 base. CDR3 sequence (DNA): TGTGCCAGCATCCCCTGGACAGGGTTGTTTGGCACAGATACGCAGTATTTT. Its translation: CASIPWTGLFGTDTQYF.